One and the same sample provided the 7 T cell receptor beta chains below, sequenced in a study of T cell changes during pregnancy in multiple sclerosis. Sequenced by immunoSEQ multiplex PCR; TCRdb stores in-frame clones only, minus some. The sample includes 42,000 or so clones, roughly 88% of them seen just once. Sequencing was performed on CD8+ T cells from peripheral blood mononuclear cells, taken in the first trimester of pregnancy. The receptors here all came from a female donor with multiple sclerosis, enrolled in a pregnancy study.

The chain carries TRBV6-4 and TRBJ2-1; a possible D gene is TRBD2 (5 bases). Trimming pared 4 bases from V and 9 bases from J, leaving 13 bases between. Germline assignment: CDR1 MRHNA and CDR2 SNTAGT. This CDR3 contains 13 residues. The CDR3 sequence: CASSAWGEGEQFF. The CDR3 DNA is TGTGCCAGCAGTGCCTGGGGAGAGGGTGAGCAGTTCTTC.

J is TRBJ1-2 and V is TRBV5-1; TRBD1 is a possible D gene (5 bases). V lost 2 bases and J lost 2, with 10 bases in between. The CDR3 is made up of 14 amino acids. Germline CDR1 is SGHRS and CDR2 is YFSETQ. The CDR3 spells CASSLGRVNYGYTF. CDR3 bases: TGCGCCAGCAGCTTAGGCAGGGTGAACTATGGCTACACCTTC.

This chain uses TRBV7-9 with TRBJ1-3; D unclear. V dropped 3 bases and J dropped 2 bases, with 11 bases sitting between them. The CDR3 consists of 15 residues. The V gene's germline CDR1 is SEHNR and CDR2 FQNEAQ (reference sequence). CDR3 protein: CASSFLSVPGNTIYF. The CDR3 DNA reads as TGTGCCAGCAGCTTTTTGAGTGTCCCTGGAAACACCATATATTTT.

The V gene is TRBV19, the J gene TRBJ2-7, with 9 positions matching TRBD2. Trimming took 4 bases from V and 6 from J; bases not matched to a gene: 4. In germline, CDR1 is LNHDA, CDR2 SQIVND (reference sequence). The CDR3 sequence is 13 residues long. This chain's CDR3 is CASSTGLAAEQYF. CDR3 nucleotide sequence: TGTGCCAGTAGTACGGGACTAGCCGCCGAGCAGTACTTC.

V gene TRBV6-5 combines with J gene TRBJ2-2, with 12 positions matching TRBD2. Germline CDR1 and CDR2: MNHEY and SVGAGI. V lost 6 bases to trimming and J lost 4 bases; unmatched junction nucleotides: 3. The CDR3 spans 15 residues. Here the CDR3 DNA reads TGTGCCAGCAGCCAGGGACTAGCGGGCACCGGGGAGCTGTTTTTT. It specifies CASSQGLAGTGELFF.

The chain links TRBV30 to TRBJ2-3; tentatively, D is TRBD2 (5 bases). The V end lost 2 bases, the J end lost 4 bases, and 13 bases lay between the germline ends. Germline assignment: CDR1 GTSNPN and CDR2 SVGIG (reference sequence). This CDR3 has 14 amino acids. In DNA form, the CDR3 reads TGTGCCTGGAGTTTGGCTAGCCCCGCAGATACGCAGTATTTT. It specifies CAWSLASPADTQYF.

The V call is TRBV7-6, the J call TRBJ1-3, with no clear D. The CDR3 covers 15 residues. Germline V gives CDR1 SGHVS, CDR2 FNYEAQ. V lost 4 bases to trimming and J lost 0 bases, with 10 bases between them. CDR3 DNA sequence: TGTGCCAGCAGCTCGCCAGAAAGCTCTGGAAACACCATATATTTT. This gives the protein CASSSPESSGNTIYF.